This T cell receptor beta chain was observed in a study of blood T cell repertoires in COVID-19. Study overall: From the United States, Italy and Spain came samples of acute and convalescent COVID-19. T cells, B-cell-depleted T cells, or PBMCs supplied cDNA or gDNA.

Germline CDR1 SGHDT, CDR2 YYEEEE. The CDR3 has 15 residues. V lost 3 bases and J lost 2; bases outside the gene matches: 5. Per the original methods: Reference gene primers were amplified, and this amplification served to estimate nucleated cell counts. TCRdb's copy holds only in-frame clones and misses some; the assay was immunoSEQ multiplex PCR. D and trimming come from the DNA, and the V and J calls and clone size come from that table. The sample shows about 300,000 clones, about four fifths of them seen only once. This clone was seen a single time. It was during active infection that Seattle patients were enrolled and then longitudinally followed.

The material sequenced was peripheral blood. This TCR was sampled from a human donor with COVID-19, enrolled during active disease. The donor label of this sample is uncertain. The V call is TRBV5-6, the J call TRBJ2-5; TRBD2 aligns across 9 bases. CDR3 residues: CASSYLAGSQETQYF. The CDR3 DNA reads as TGTGCCAGCAGCTATCTAGCGGGGTCACAAGAGACCCAGTACTTC.